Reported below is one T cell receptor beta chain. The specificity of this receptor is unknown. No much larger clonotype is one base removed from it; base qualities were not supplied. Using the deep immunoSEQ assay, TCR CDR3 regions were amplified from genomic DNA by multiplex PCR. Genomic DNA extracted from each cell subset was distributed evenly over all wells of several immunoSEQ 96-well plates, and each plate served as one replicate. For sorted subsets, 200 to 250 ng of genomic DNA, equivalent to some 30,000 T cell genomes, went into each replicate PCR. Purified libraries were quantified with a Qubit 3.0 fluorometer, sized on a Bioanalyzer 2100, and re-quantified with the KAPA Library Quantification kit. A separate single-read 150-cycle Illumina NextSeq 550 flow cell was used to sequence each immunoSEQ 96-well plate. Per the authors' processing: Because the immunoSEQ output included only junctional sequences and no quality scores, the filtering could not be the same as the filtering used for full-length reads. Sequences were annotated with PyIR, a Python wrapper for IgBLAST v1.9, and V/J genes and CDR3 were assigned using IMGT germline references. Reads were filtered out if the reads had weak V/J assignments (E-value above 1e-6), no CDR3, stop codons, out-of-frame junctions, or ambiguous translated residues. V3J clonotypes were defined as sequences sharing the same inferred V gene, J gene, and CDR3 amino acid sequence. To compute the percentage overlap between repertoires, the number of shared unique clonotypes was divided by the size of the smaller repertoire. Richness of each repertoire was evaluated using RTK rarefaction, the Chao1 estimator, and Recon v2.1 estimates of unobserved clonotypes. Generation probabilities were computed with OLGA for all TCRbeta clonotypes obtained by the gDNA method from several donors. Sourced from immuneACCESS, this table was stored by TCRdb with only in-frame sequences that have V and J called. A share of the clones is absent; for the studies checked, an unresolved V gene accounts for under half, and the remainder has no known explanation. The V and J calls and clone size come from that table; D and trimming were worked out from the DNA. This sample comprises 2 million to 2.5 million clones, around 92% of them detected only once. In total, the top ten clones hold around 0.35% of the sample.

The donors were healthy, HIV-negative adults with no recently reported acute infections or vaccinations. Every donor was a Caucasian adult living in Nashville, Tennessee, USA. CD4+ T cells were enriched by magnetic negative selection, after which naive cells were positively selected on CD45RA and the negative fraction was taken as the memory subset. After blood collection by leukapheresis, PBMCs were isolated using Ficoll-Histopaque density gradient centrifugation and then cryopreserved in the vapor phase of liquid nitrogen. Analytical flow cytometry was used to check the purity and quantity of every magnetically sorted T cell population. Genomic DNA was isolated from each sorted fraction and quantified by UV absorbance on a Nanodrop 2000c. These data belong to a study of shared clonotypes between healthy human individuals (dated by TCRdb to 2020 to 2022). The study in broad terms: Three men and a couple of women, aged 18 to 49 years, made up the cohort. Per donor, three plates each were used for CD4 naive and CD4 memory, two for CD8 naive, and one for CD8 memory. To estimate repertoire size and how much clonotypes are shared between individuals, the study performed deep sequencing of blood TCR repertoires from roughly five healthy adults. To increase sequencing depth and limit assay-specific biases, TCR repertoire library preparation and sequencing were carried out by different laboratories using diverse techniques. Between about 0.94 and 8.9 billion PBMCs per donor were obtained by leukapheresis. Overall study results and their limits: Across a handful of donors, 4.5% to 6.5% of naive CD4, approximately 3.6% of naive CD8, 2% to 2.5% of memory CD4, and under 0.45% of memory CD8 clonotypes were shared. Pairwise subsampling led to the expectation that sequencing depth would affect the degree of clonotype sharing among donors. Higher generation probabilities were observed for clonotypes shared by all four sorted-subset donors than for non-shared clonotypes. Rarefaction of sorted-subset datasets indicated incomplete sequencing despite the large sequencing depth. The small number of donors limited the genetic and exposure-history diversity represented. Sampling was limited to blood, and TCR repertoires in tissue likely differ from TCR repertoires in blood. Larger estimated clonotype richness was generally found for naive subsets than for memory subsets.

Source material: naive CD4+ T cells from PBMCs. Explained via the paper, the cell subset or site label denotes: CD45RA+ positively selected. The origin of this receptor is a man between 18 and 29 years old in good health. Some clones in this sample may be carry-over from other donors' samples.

The CDR3 in this case is CASTPGLAGAYEQYF. The DNA is TGTGCCAGCACTCCCGGACTAGCGGGGGCCTACGAGCAGTACTTC. The V and J genes are TRBV28 and TRBJ2-7; 13 central nucleotides agree with TRBD2. The junction shows trimming of 7 bases on V and 2 bases on J, and the gene matches do not reach 5 bases of it. The CDR3 numbers 15 residues from cysteine through phenylalanine. Only the CDR3 DNA stays, 45 bases, in frame from base 1. According to the germline V gene, CDR1 reads MDHEN and CDR2 reads SYDVKM.